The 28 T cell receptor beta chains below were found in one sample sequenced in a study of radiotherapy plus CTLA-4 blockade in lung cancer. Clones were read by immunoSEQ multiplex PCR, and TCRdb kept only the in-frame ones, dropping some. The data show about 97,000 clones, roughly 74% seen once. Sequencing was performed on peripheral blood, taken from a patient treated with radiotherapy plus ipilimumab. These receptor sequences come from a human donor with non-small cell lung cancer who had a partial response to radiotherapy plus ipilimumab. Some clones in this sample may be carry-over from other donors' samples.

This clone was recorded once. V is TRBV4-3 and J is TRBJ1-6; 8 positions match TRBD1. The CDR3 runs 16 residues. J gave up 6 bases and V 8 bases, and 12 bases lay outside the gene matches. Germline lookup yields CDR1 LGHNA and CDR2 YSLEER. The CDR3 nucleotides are TGCGCCAGCGCGGGGGACAGGCGGTCCCTTAATTCACCCCTCCACTTT. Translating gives CASAGDRRSLNSPLHF.

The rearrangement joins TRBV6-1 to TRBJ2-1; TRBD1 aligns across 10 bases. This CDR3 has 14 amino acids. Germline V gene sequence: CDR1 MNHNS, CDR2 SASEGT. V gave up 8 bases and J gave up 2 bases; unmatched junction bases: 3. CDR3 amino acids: CASLGQGTYNEQFF. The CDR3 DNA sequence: TGTGCCAGCTTGGGACAGGGGACCTACAATGAGCAGTTCTTC.

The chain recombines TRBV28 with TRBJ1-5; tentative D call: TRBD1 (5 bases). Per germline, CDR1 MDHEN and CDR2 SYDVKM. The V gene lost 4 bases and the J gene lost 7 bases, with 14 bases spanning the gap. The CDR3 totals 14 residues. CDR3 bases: TGTGCCAGCAGTTCTCTGGGGGGGTGGCAGCCCCAGCATTTT. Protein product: CASSSLGGWQPQHF.

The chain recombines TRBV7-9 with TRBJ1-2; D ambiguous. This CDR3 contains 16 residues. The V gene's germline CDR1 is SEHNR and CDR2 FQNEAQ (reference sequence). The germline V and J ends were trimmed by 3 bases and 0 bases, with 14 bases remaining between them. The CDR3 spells CASSFRSHLANYGYTF. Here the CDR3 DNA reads TGTGCCAGCAGCTTCCGATCTCACCTAGCTAACTATGGCTACACCTTC.

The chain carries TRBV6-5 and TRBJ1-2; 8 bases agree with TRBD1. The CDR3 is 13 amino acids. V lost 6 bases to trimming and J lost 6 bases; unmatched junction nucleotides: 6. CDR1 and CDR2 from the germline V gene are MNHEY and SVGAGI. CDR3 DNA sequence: TGTGCCAGCAGACGTCAGGGGGCGCATGGCTACACCTTC. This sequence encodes CASRRQGAHGYTF.

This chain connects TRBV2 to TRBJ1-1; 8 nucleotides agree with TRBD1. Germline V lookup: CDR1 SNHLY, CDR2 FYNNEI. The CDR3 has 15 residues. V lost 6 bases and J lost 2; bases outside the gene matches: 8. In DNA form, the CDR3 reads TGTGCCAGCAGACTCACAGGGGGTGGCAACACTGAAGCTTTCTTT. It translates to CASRLTGGGNTEAFF. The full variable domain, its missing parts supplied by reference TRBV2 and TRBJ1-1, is EPEVTQTPSHQVTQMGQEVILRCVPISNHLYFYWYRQILGQKVEFLVSFYNNEISEKSEIFDDQFSVERPDGSNFTLKIRSTKLEDSAMYFCASRLTGGGNTEAFFGQGTRLTVV.

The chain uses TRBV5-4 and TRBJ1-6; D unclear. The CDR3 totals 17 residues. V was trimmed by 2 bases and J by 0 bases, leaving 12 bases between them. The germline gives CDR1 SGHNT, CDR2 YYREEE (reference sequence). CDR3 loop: CASSLDPLDSYNSPLHF. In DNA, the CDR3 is TGTGCCAGCAGCTTAGACCCACTAGACTCCTATAATTCACCCCTCCACTTT.

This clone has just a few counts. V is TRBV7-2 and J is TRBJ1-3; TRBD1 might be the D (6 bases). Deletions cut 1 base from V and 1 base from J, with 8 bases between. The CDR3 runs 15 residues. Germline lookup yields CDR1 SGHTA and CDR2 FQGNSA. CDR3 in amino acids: CASSLGGGSGNTIYF. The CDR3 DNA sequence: TGTGCCAGCAGCTTAGGAGGGGGTTCTGGAAACACCATATATTTT.

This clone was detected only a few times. The CDR3 sequence: CASSPFVDYNEQFF. In DNA, the CDR3 is TGTGCCAGCTCACCCTTCGTAGACTACAATGAGCAGTTCTTC. The chain combines TRBV18 with TRBJ2-1; D is unresolved. Trimming left V 3 bases short and J 3 bases short, with 9 bases between. This CDR3 comprises 14 residues. Germline assignment: CDR1 KGHSH and CDR2 LQKENI.

CDR3 DNA sequence: TGTGCCAGCTCACCGACTAGCGACACCGGGGAGCTGTTTTTT. The encoded protein is CASSPTSDTGELFF. The rearrangement joins TRBV18 to TRBJ2-2, with 8 nucleotides matching TRBD2. The trim removed 3 bases at V and 3 bases at J, leaving 0 bases unmatched. The CDR3 is 14 residues long. Germline V gene sequence: CDR1 KGHSH, CDR2 LQKENI.

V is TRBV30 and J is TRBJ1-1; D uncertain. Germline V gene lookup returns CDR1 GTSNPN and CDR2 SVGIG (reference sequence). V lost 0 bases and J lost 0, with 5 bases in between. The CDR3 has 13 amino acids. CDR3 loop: CAWSVQLNTEAFF. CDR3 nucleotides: TGTGCCTGGAGTGTACAATTGAACACTGAAGCTTTCTTT.

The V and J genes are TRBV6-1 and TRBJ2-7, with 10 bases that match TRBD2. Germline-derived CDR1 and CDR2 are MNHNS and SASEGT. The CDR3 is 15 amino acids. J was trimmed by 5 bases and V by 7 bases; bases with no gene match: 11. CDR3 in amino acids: CASKNRLAGVNEQYF. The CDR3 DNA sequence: TGTGCCAGCAAGAACCGACTAGCGGGTGTCAACGAGCAGTACTTC.

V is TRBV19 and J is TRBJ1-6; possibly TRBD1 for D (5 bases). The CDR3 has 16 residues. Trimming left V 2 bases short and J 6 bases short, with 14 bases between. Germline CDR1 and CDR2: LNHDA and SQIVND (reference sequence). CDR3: CASSISFGGGNSPLHF. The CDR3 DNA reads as TGTGCCAGTAGTATAAGCTTCGGGGGAGGTAATTCACCCCTCCACTTT.

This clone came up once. DNA for the CDR3: TGTGCCAGCACAACCTTGACAGGGATCGAGCAGTACTTC. Translation: CASTTLTGIEQYF. The chain uses TRBV6-6 and TRBJ2-7; TRBD1 aligns across 7 bases. Germline CDR1 reads MNHNY; CDR2 reads SVGAGI (reference sequence). This CDR3 has 13 amino acids. J gave up 6 bases and V 7 bases, and 9 bases lay outside the gene matches.

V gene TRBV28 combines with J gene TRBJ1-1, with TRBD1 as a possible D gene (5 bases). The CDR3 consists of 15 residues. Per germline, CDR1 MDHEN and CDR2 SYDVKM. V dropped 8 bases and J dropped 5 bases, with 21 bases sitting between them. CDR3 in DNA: TGTGCCAGCGCCGATCCGAAAAGGGGATGGACTGAAGCTTTCTTT. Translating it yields CASADPKRGWTEAFF.

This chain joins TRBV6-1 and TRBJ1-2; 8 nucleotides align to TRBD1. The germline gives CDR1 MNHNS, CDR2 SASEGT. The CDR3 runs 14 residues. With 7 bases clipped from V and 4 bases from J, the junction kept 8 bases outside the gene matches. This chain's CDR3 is CASMGTGQVYGYTF. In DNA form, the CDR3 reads TGTGCCAGCATGGGGACAGGTCAAGTCTATGGCTACACCTTC.

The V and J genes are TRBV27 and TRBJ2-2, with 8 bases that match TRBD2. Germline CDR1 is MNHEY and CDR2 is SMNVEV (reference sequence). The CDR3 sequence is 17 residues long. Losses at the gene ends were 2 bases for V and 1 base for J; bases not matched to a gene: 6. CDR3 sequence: CASSLQFAGGNTGELFF. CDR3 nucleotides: TGTGCCAGCAGTTTACAGTTTGCGGGGGGGAACACCGGGGAGCTGTTTTTT.

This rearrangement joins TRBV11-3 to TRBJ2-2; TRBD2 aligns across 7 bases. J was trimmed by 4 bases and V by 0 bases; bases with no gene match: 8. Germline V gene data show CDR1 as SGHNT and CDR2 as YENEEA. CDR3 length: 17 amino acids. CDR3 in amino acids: CASSLEYSQRGTGELFF. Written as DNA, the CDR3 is TGTGCCAGCAGCTTAGAGTATTCCCAGCGGGGCACCGGGGAGCTGTTTTTT.

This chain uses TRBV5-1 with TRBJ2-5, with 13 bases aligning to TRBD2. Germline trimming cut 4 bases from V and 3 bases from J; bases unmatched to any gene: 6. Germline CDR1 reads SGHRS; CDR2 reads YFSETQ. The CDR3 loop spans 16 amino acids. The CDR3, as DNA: TGCGCCAGCAGCGCCGGACTAGCGGGGGATGAAGAGACCCAGTACTTC. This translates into CASSAGLAGDEETQYF.

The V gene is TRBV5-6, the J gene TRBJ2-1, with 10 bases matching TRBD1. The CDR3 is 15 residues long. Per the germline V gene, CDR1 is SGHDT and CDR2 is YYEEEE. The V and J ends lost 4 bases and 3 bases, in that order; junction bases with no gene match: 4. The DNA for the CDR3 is TGTGCCAGCAGCCTAGGGACAGGGGTCTACAATGAGCAGTTCTTC. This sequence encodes CASSLGTGVYNEQFF.

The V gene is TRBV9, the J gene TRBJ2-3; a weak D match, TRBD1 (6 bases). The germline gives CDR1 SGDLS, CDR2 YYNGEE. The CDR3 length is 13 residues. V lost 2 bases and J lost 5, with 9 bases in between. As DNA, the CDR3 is TGTGCCAGCAGCGTGGGGGCCAGAGATACGCAGTATTTT. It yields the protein CASSVGARDTQYF.

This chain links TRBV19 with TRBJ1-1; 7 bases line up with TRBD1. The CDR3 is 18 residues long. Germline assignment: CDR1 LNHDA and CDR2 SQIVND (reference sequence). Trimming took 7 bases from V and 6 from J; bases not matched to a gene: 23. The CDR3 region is CASTHPLRGVGISPEAFF. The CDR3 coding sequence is TGTGCCAGTACACACCCCCTCAGGGGGGTAGGGATTAGTCCTGAAGCTTTCTTT.

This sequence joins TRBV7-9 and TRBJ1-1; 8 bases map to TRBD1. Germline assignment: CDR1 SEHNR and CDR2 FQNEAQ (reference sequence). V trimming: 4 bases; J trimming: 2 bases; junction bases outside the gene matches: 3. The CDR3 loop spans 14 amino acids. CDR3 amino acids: CASSYGQGNTEAFF. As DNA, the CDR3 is TGTGCCAGCAGCTACGGACAGGGAAACACTGAAGCTTTCTTT.

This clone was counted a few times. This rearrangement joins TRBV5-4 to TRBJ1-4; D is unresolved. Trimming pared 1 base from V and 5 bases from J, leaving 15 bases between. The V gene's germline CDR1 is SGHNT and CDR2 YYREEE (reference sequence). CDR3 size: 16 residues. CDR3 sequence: CASSLSVSSGNEKLFF. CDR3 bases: TGTGCCAGCAGCTTGTCAGTCTCGTCGGGGAATGAAAAACTGTTTTTT.

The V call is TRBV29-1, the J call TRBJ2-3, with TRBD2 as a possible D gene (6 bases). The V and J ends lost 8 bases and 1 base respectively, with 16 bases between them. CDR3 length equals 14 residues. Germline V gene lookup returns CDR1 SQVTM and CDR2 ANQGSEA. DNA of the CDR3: TGCAGCCTTTACGGAGAGCGGGGCACAGATACGCAGTATTTT. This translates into CSLYGERGTDTQYF.

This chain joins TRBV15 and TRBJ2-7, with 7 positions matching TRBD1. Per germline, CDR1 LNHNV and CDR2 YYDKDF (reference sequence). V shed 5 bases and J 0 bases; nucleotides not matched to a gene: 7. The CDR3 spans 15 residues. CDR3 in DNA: TGTGCCACCAGCGGCCGGGACAGACTCTCCTACGAGCAGTACTTC. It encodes CATSGRDRLSYEQYF.

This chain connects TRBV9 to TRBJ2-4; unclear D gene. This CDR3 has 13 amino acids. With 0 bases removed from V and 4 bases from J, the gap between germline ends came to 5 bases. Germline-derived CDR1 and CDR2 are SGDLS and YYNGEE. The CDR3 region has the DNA TGTGCCAGCAGCGTAGGGCAGAAAAACATTCAGTACTTC. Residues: CASSVGQKNIQYF. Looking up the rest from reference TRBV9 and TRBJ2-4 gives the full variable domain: DSGVTQTPKHLITATGQRVTLRCSPRSGDLSVYWYQQSLDQGLQFLIQYYNGEERAKGNILERFSAQQFPDLHSELNLSSLELGDSALYFCASSVGQKNIQYFGAGTRLSVL.

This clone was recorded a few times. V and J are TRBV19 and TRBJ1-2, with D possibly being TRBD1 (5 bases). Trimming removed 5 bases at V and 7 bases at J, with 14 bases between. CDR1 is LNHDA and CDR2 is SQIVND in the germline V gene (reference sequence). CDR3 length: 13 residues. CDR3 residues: CASSGTGAPGYTF. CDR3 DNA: TGTGCCAGTAGTGGAACTGGGGCGCCTGGCTACACCTTC.